In its sample, the clone carrying this T cell receptor (beta chain) was seen a few times. This sample was taken from a study of Graves' ophthalmopathy and Graves' hyperthyroidism. The CDR3 runs to 14 residues. Germline CDR1 reads SGHTA; CDR2 reads FQGTGA. Trimming shortened V by 9 bases and J by 4 bases, and 15 bases separated the two germline ends. Researchers took RNA transcripts and amplified TCR beta CDR3 regions from them. First-round RT-PCR used HTBI primers; second-round multiplex PCR followed. MiXCR, applied by TCRdb to the multiplex PCR reads, yields one record per CDR3 protein. In the table there are almost 750,000 distinct CDR3 sequences, roughly 40% of which are singletons.

The chain joins TRBV7-3 to TRBJ2-2; TRBD1 might be the D (7 bases). Sequenced input: peripheral blood. The sequence was obtained from an adult man with Graves' ophthalmopathy. CDR3 nucleotide sequence: TGTGCCAGTGCCCAGGGGGGATTCACCGGGGAGCTGTTTTTT. Its translation is CASAQGGFTGELFF.